One sample yielded the 21 T cell receptor beta chains listed below, sequenced in a study of cytomegalovirus exposure and HLA in healthy donors. Here immunoSEQ multiplex PCR was the method, and the copy in TCRdb shows in-frame clones only, minus some. The table lists around 350,000 clones, about nine tenths of them singletons. The sample consisted of PBMCs. The receptors come from a woman aged 18-29 years in good health and CMV-seronegative.

The rearrangement uses TRBV15 and TRBJ1-2, with D possibly matching TRBD1 (5 bases). CDR3 size: 15 residues. V was shortened by 0 bases and J by 2 bases, with 10 bases between the two germline ends. Germline CDR1 is LNHNV and CDR2 is YYDKDF (reference sequence). The CDR3 reads CATSRDPGSNYGYTF. CDR3 coding DNA: TGTGCCACCAGCAGAGATCCAGGGTCGAACTATGGCTACACCTTC.

The chain recombines TRBV5-4 with TRBJ2-3, with 8 bases fitting TRBD2. The CDR3 is made up of 15 amino acids. Germline V gives CDR1 SGHNT, CDR2 YYREEE (reference sequence). The J segment lost 5 bases and the V segment lost 4 bases, leaving 9 bases of the junction unmatched. The CDR3 DNA reads TGTGCCAGCAGCCCCCCGGCCCTAGCGGGAGATACGCAGTATTTT. Translated, it gives CASSPPALAGDTQYF.

CDR3 nucleotide sequence: TGCGCCAGCAGCTTGGCCGGGGAGGCTAGCGGCTACAATGAGCAGTTCTTC. It specifies CASSLAGEASGYNEQFF. The chain is built from TRBV5-1 and TRBJ2-1; the match to TRBD2 covers 7 bases. This CDR3 has 17 amino acids. V lost 0 bases, J lost 3 bases, and 9 bases stayed unmatched. Germline loops: CDR1 SGHRS, CDR2 YFSETQ.

DNA for the CDR3: TGCGCCAGCAGCTACAATAGCGGGGGGTCCTCCTACGAGCAGTACTTC. Its translation is CASSYNSGGSSYEQYF. J is TRBJ2-7 and V is TRBV5-1; 10 nucleotides line up with TRBD2. The CDR3 totals 16 residues. Germline V lookup: CDR1 SGHRS, CDR2 YFSETQ. V shed 3 bases, J shed 0 bases, and the junction held 6 bases outside the gene matches.

This clone was found a few times. This chain connects TRBV2 to TRBJ1-2, with 10 bases lining up with TRBD1. CDR1 SNHLY and CDR2 FYNNEI come from the germline V gene. V lost 4 bases and J lost 8; bases outside the gene matches: 7. The CDR3 length is 14 residues. The CDR3 nucleotides are TGTGCCAGCAGTGGACAGGGGGCTACGTTCGGCTACACCTTC. Protein sequence: CASSGQGATFGYTF.

The chain is built from TRBV25-1 and TRBJ2-2, with 8 nucleotides matching TRBD1. The V gene end was trimmed by 6 bases and the J gene end by 0 bases; junction bases not matched to a gene: 6. Looked up from germline, CDR1 is MGHDK and CDR2 is SYGVNS. The CDR3 is 16 amino acids. CDR3 DNA sequence: TGTGCCAGCAGAAAGCCGGGACAGGCGAACACCGGGGAGCTGTTTTTT. Encoded protein: CASRKPGQANTGELFF.

CDR3 residues: CASSPSYNEQFF. The CDR3 coding sequence is TGCGCCAGCAGCCCTTCCTACAATGAGCAGTTCTTC. The chain has TRBV4-1 and TRBJ2-1; D call uncertain. The germline V gene has CDR1 MGHRA and CDR2 YSYEKL. The CDR3 consists of 12 residues. V was pared by 4 bases and J by 1 base, with 2 bases between.

The rearrangement uses TRBV28 and TRBJ1-1; D possibly corresponds to TRBD1 (6 bases). This CDR3 has 11 amino acids. V lost 6 bases to trimming and J lost 8 bases, with 10 bases between them. In germline, CDR1 is MDHEN, CDR2 SYDVKM. The CDR3, as DNA: TGTGCCAGCAGCCCAACAGGGGAAGCTTTCTTT. This sequence encodes CASSPTGEAFF.

This chain joins TRBV30 and TRBJ1-2; 10 bases are a match to TRBD1. The CDR3 spans 15 residues. Germline V gene data show CDR1 as GTSNPN and CDR2 as SVGIG (reference sequence). V was clipped by 4 bases and J by 6 bases; unmatched bases: 11. In nucleotides, the CDR3 is TGTGCCTGGACAGCCGGGACAGGGGTCCCTCATGGCTACACCTTC. As protein: CAWTAGTGVPHGYTF. Drawing the rest from reference TRBV30 and TRBJ1-2, the complete variable domain is SQTIHQWPATLVQPVGSPLSLECTVEGTSNPNLYWYRQAAGRGLQLLFYSVGIGQISSEVPQNLSASRPQDRQFILSSKKLLLSDSGFYLCAWTAGTGVPHGYTFGSGTRLTVV.

This clone was counted between two and nine times. V and J are TRBV6-1 and TRBJ1-6; tentatively, D is TRBD1 (5 bases). The CDR3 is 16 residues long. In germline, CDR1 is MNHNS, CDR2 SASEGT. V lost 3 bases, J lost 10 bases, and 19 bases lay in between. The CDR3 nucleotides read TGTGCCAGCAGTGATCGGGCCGTACAGGAGTACTCACCCCTCCACTTT. This translates into CASSDRAVQEYSPLHF.

V usage is TRBV5-1 and J usage is TRBJ1-5; tentative D call: TRBD1 (6 bases). Trimming took off 3 bases at V and 5 bases at J, with 12 bases between the two ends. There are 14 residues in the CDR3. Germline CDR1 reads SGHRS; CDR2 reads YFSETQ. CDR3 nucleotide sequence: TGCGCCAGCAGCTCCGGGCAGGGGTATCAGCCCCAGCATTTT. It specifies CASSSGQGYQPQHF.

The chain links TRBV5-5 to TRBJ2-7; TRBD2 aligns across 7 bases. Per the germline V gene, CDR1 is SGHKS and CDR2 is YYEKEE (reference sequence). The CDR3 extends over 14 amino acids. The trim removed 4 bases at V and 2 bases at J, leaving 6 bases unmatched. CDR3 amino acids: CASSLEGGAYEQYF. The DNA for the CDR3 is TGTGCCAGCAGCCTGGAGGGAGGGGCCTACGAGCAGTACTTC.

The chain combines TRBV2 with TRBJ2-7; 9 nucleotides line up with TRBD1. Germline loops: CDR1 SNHLY, CDR2 FYNNEI. V shed 7 bases and J 12 bases; nucleotides not matched to a gene: 7. The CDR3 totals 11 residues. CDR3 DNA sequence: TGTGCCAGCATCACCGGGACAGGGTCGTACTTC. This codes for CASITGTGSYF.

The chain uses TRBV28 and TRBJ2-5, with 8 bases that match TRBD2. The junction had 3 bases not matched to a gene; V was cut back by 7 bases and J by 5 bases. Germline assignment: CDR1 MDHEN and CDR2 SYDVKM. The CDR3 sequence is 12 residues long. CDR3 loop: CASNSGSETQYF. CDR3 nucleotide sequence: TGTGCCAGCAACAGCGGGAGCGAGACCCAGTACTTC.

This clone was recorded a few times. This sequence joins TRBV18 and TRBJ1-1, with D maybe TRBD1 (6 bases). The CDR3 sequence is 13 residues long. Germline V gene sequence: CDR1 KGHSH, CDR2 LQKENI. V was clipped by 4 bases and J by 7 bases, with 13 bases between them. The CDR3 DNA reads as TGTGCCAGCTCACTGGACAGCCTTTATGAAGCTTTCTTT. This sequence encodes CASSLDSLYEAFF.

CDR3 coding DNA: TGTGCCAGCAGCGTAGAGGGACATGACGAGCAGTACTTC. Protein: CASSVEGHDEQYF. The chain employs TRBV9 and TRBJ2-7; D may be TRBD1 (6 bases). The CDR3 runs 13 residues. The germline V gene encodes CDR1 SGDLS and CDR2 YYNGEE. With 0 bases removed from V and 5 bases from J, the gap between germline ends came to 9 bases.

V gene TRBV7-2 combines with J gene TRBJ2-3; 10 bases fit TRBD2. Germline V gene lookup returns CDR1 SGHTA and CDR2 FQGNSA. The CDR3 runs to 17 residues. The V segment lost 5 bases and the J segment 0 bases; nucleotides outside the gene matches: 8. The CDR3 loop is CASSPMGTSASTDTQYF. DNA for the CDR3: TGTGCCAGCAGCCCAATGGGGACTAGCGCCAGCACAGATACGCAGTATTTT.

This clone was seen just once. CDR3 in DNA: TGTGCCAGCAGTGAAGCCGTTACGACAGGGGGACCCTTGTTCTTC. It codes for CASSEAVTTGGPLFF. V usage is TRBV2 and J usage is TRBJ2-1; 9 bases map to TRBD1. Germline V gene lookup returns CDR1 SNHLY and CDR2 FYNNEI. Losses at the gene ends were 0 bases for V and 15 bases for J; bases not matched to a gene: 12. The CDR3 extends over 15 amino acids. The full variable domain, in which reference TRBV2 and TRBJ2-1 provide the parts outside the CDR3, is EPEVTQTPSHQVTQMGQEVILRCVPISNHLYFYWYRQILGQKVEFLVSFYNNEISEKSEIFDDQFSVERPDGSNFTLKIRSTKLEDSAMYFCASSEAVTTGGPLFFGPGTRLTVL.

The V gene is TRBV4-1, the J gene TRBJ2-7, with TRBD2 identical over 9 bases. The CDR3 runs 18 residues. Unmatched junction bases numbered 10, after V lost 1 base and J lost 0 bases. From germline, CDR1 is MGHRA and CDR2 YSYEKL. Here the CDR3 DNA reads TGCGCCAGCAGCCAAGGGGTAGCGGGGGCGTTTAGCTCCTACGAGCAGTACTTC. Translation: CASSQGVAGAFSSYEQYF.

This clone has a single count. As DNA, the CDR3 is TGTGCCTGGAAGAAGGGGACAGATAATTCACCCCTCCACTTT. Its protein product is CAWKKGTDNSPLHF. The chain carries TRBV30 and TRBJ1-6; 7 bases match TRBD1. V shed 4 bases and J 5 bases; nucleotides not matched to a gene: 5. Germline assignment: CDR1 GTSNPN and CDR2 SVGIG (reference sequence). The CDR3 spans 14 residues.

The CDR3 DNA is TGTGCCAGCAGAGGACAGATTAACACTGAAGCTTTCTTT. The encoded protein is CASRGQINTEAFF. The genes are TRBV2 and TRBJ1-1, with TRBD1 as a possible D gene (6 bases). Germline-derived CDR1 and CDR2 are SNHLY and FYNNEI. The CDR3 extends over 13 amino acids. Trimming stripped 6 bases from V and 2 bases from J, with 10 bases between. Full variable domain (outside the CDR3, taken from reference TRBV2 and TRBJ1-1): EPEVTQTPSHQVTQMGQEVILRCVPISNHLYFYWYRQILGQKVEFLVSFYNNEISEKSEIFDDQFSVERPDGSNFTLKIRSTKLEDSAMYFCASRGQINTEAFFGQGTRLTVV.